This TCR beta chain derives from a study of blood T cell repertoires in COVID-19. Whole-study context: Spain, Italy and the United States supplied samples that represented acute and convalescent COVID-19. T cells, B-cell-depleted T cells, or PBMCs supplied cDNA or gDNA.

In the original workflow: Cell counts per sample came from amplifying reference gene primers. Only in-frame clones appear in the TCRdb table, and some are missing; sequencing was by immunoSEQ multiplex PCR. That table furnishes V, J and clone size, whereas the DNA furnished D and trimming. The sample carries about 240,000 clones, around nine tenths recorded once. A Seattle source enrolled patients during active infection and followed them longitudinally. With 4 bases removed from V and 3 bases from J, the gap between germline ends came to 12 bases. Germline V gene lookup returns CDR1 KGHSH and CDR2 LQKENI. CDR3 size: 15 residues. This clone occurred a few times.

This clonotype originated in a man aged 25-45 years with COVID-19, enrolled during active disease. The chain links TRBV18 to TRBJ1-4; D is possibly TRBD1 (6 bases). Sequencing used peripheral blood. CDR3 coding DNA: TGTGCCAGCTCACTACAGGGAGTATCTAATGAAAAACTGTTTTTT. This codes for CASSLQGVSNEKLFF.